The sequence of this TCR beta chain was determined in a study of PD-1 blockade in classical Hodgkin lymphoma (dated by TCRdb to the early 2020s). With regard to the full study: The study used TCR beta sequencing and CyTOF to define a peripheral blood immune signature of response to PD-1 blockade in classical Hodgkin lymphoma. Summary of the overall study and its limitations: Newly diagnosed patients were reported to have lower baseline TCR diversity than healthy donors, and relapsed/refractory patients were reported to have lower baseline TCR diversity still. Only a single clinical trial cohort was studied, and what caused the repertoire differences, possibly disease activity or prior therapy, remained undefined.

The meaning of the sample's time point label: newly diagnosed, previously untreated cHL patient sample. Using a Miltenyi CD8+ T cell isolation kit, CD8+ T cells were purified from thawed PBMCs through magnetic negative selection. As a comparison group for the relapsed/refractory trial patients, PBMCs from patients with newly diagnosed, previously untreated classical Hodgkin lymphoma were sequenced. Peripheral blood was collected in 8 mL Vacutainer Cell Preparation Tubes, from which PBMCs were isolated by centrifugation and then cryopreserved. Purified CD4+ and CD8+ fractions were generated only in cases for which an additional PBMC sample was available. Magnetically labelled cells were removed on LS columns in a quadroMACS separator, and the flow-through was collected as the purified fraction. This clone showed up just once. Its antigen specificity is not known. Base-call qualities are not available, and no considerably larger clone is one nucleotide away.

Genomic DNA was extracted with the Qiagen DNeasy kit from unsorted PBMCs and from negatively selected CD4+ and CD8+ fractions. TCR beta CDR3 regions were subjected to amplification by immunoSEQ multiplex PCR with primers that anneal to V and J segments. A synthetic immune receptor repertoire was used to minimize amplification bias, and remaining bias was computationally removed after sequencing. The paper's data handling went like this. Custom Python scripts were used to quantify repertoire diversity as the Shannon entropy index. Unsorted, CD4+ and CD8+ repertoires were analyzed separately, except in combined analyses where CD4+ and CD8+ sequences were merged in silico. What TCRdb holds here is the immuneACCESS table cut down to in-frame rearrangements. Part of the clones is not present; checked against another copy, under half of the missing clones reflect an unresolved V gene, and the others are unexplained. V and J calls and clone size are those listed in that table; D and trimming were worked out from the DNA. The sample data list some 15,000 clones, and 91% of these were observed just once. The ten largest account for approximately 5% of the sample.

Material for sequencing was CD8+ T cells from blood. This receptor was taken from a human donor with classical Hodgkin lymphoma.

The encoded CDR3 is CASSHTGEKLFF. The base sequence is TGTGCCAGCAGCCACACGGGAGAAAAACTGTTTTTT. The rearrangement combines TRBV11-3 with TRBJ1-4; the D gene assignment is ambiguous. V is reduced by 5 bases and J by 8 bases, leaving a spacing of 9 bases between them. CDR1 and CDR2 (SGHNT, YENEEA) derive from the germline V gene. The CDR3, from cysteine to phenylalanine, totals 12 residues. Only the CDR3 region is kept as DNA, spanning 36 bases read in frame from base 1.